One and the same sample provided the 31 T cell receptor beta chains below, sequenced in a study of T cells in Graves' hyperthyroidism and ophthalmopathy. Amplification yielded TCR beta CDR3 regions, with RNA transcripts as the source. With the HTBI primer set, the TCR CDR3 went through a first round of RT-PCR. MiXCR, applied by TCRdb to the multiplex PCR reads, yields one record per CDR3 protein. The table has approximately 410,000 distinct CDR3 sequences, roughly 14% seen once. The material sequenced was blood. These receptor sequences come from a man aged 18-30 years with Graves' ophthalmopathy.

In its sample, this clonotype was seen many times. The CDR3 nucleotides read TGCGCCAGCAGCTTGGGCGGGGGTCTGTACCAAGAGACCCAGTACTTC. Translation gives CASSLGGGLYQETQYF. The chain carries TRBV5-1 and TRBJ2-5; 7 bases map to TRBD2. The junction had 5 bases not matched to a gene; V was cut back by 0 bases and J by 0 bases. CDR3 length: 16 amino acids. CDR1 and CDR2 (germline): SGHRS, YFSETQ.

Ten or more counts support this clonotype. The gene calls are TRBV7-2 and TRBJ2-3; D gene unclear. Deletions cut 2 bases from V and 0 bases from J, with 9 bases between. CDR3 length equals 15 residues. Germline V gene lookup returns CDR1 SGHTA and CDR2 FQGNSA. Written as DNA, the CDR3 is TGTGCCAGCAGCTTACGGGCACGAAGCACAGATACGCAGTATTTT. Protein: CASSLRARSTDTQYF.

The chain couples TRBV7-9 to TRBJ2-7; tentatively, D is TRBD1 (6 bases). CDR3 length equals 15 residues. The V gene's germline CDR1 is SEHNR and CDR2 FQNEAQ (reference sequence). V was clipped by 5 bases and J by 7 bases, with 21 bases between them. Here the CDR3 reads CASSQTTTGLAEQYF. In DNA, the CDR3 is TGTGCCAGCAGCCAAACAACCACAGGGCTTGCTGAGCAGTACTTC.

V usage is TRBV9 and J usage is TRBJ2-5, with 7 bases lining up with TRBD2. Germline CDR1 SGDLS, CDR2 YYNGEE. The CDR3 sequence is 15 residues long. The J segment lost 4 bases and the V segment lost 4 bases, leaving 10 bases of the junction unmatched. The CDR3 sequence is CASSPQAGSRETQYF. In DNA form, the CDR3 reads TGTGCCAGCAGCCCCCAAGCGGGATCTAGAGAGACCCAGTACTTC. Looking up the rest from reference TRBV9 and TRBJ2-5 gives the full variable domain: DSGVTQTPKHLITATGQRVTLRCSPRSGDLSVYWYQQSLDQGLQFLIQYYNGEERAKGNILERFSAQQFPDLHSELNLSSLELGDSALYFCASSPQAGSRETQYFGPGTRLLVL.

This clonotype was detected many times. The chain is built from TRBV7-8 and TRBJ2-1; 8 bases map to TRBD2. The V gene's germline CDR1 is SGHVS and CDR2 FQNEAQ. V lost 6 bases to trimming and J lost 7 bases; unmatched junction nucleotides: 14. The CDR3 has 16 residues. The CDR3: CASRARSGSVLNEQFF. CDR3 coding DNA: TGTGCCAGCAGGGCACGAAGCGGGAGCGTTTTAAATGAGCAGTTCTTC.

V is TRBV6-4 and J is TRBJ2-1; 11 nucleotides match TRBD2. Germline CDR1 and CDR2: MRHNA and SNTAGT. The CDR3 length is 15 residues. V trimming: 6 bases; J trimming: 5 bases; junction bases outside the gene matches: 6. The CDR3 loop is CASRELAGANNEQFF. CDR3 bases: TGTGCCAGCAGGGAACTAGCGGGGGCCAACAATGAGCAGTTCTTC.

This clonotype occurred many times. This sequence joins TRBV12-3 or TRBV12-4 and TRBJ2-7, with D possibly TRBD2 on 5 matching bases. The CDR3 contains 15 residues. Trimming took 1 base from V and 1 from J, leaving 11 bases between them. The CDR3 nucleotides are TGTGCCAGCAGTTTAGTTTTGGGAGCGTCCTACGAGCAGTACTTC. This codes for CASSLVLGASYEQYF.

J is TRBJ1-3 and V is TRBV6-1; a weak D match, TRBD1 (5 bases). Germline values: CDR1 MNHNS, CDR2 SASEGT. This CDR3 is built from 15 residues. The V end lost 3 bases, the J end lost 3 bases, and 12 bases lay between the germline ends. In DNA form, the CDR3 reads TGTGCCAGCAGTGAGACGGGGACCGTTGGAAACACCATATATTTT. It specifies CASSETGTVGNTIYF.

This clonotype was recorded at least ten times. The chain links TRBV18 to TRBJ1-2; D unclear. The CDR3 runs to 13 residues. Germline V gene sequence: CDR1 KGHSH, CDR2 LQKENI. Between the trimmed V and J ends, which lost 4 bases and 2 bases, there was a span of 8 bases. In DNA form, the CDR3 reads TGTGCCAGCTCACGTATGGGGAACTATGGCTACACCTTC. Translated: CASSRMGNYGYTF.

In the case of this clonotype: Just one base apart from a much larger clone, this may be a read error. V usage is TRBV11-3 and J usage is TRBJ1-2; D not certain. Germline CDR1 SGHNT, CDR2 YENEEA. V was pared by 5 bases and J by 12 bases, with 13 bases between. The CDR3 has 11 residues. The CDR3: CASSDDSFHTF. For the CDR3, the DNA is TGTGCCAGCAGCGACGATAGCTTCCACACCTTC.

Points on this clonotype: A much more abundant neighbour one base away suggests this may be a read error. The chain carries TRBV7-2 and TRBJ2-7, with D uncertain. Trimming cost V 5 bases and J 0 bases, with 5 bases left between them. The CDR3 covers 12 residues. CDR1 and CDR2 from the germline V gene are SGHTA and FQGNSA. For the CDR3, the DNA is TGTGCCAGCAGCCGGTACTCCTACGAGCAGTACTTC. It encodes CASSRYSYEQYF.

V gene TRBV7-9 combines with J gene TRBJ1-2; possibly TRBD1 for D (5 bases). Trimming cost V 2 bases and J 4 bases, with 8 bases left between them. CDR1 and CDR2 from the germline V gene are SEHNR and FQNEAQ (reference sequence). This CDR3 spans 13 amino acids. The CDR3 protein is CASSLSGTYGYTF. CDR3 DNA: TGTGCCAGCAGCTTATCTGGGACCTATGGCTACACCTTC.

Many counts were recorded for this clonotype. The V call is TRBV2, the J call TRBJ2-7; the D gene is possibly TRBD2 (5 bases). CDR3 length: 14 amino acids. Germline values: CDR1 SNHLY, CDR2 FYNNEI. Trimming removed 3 bases at V and 5 bases at J, with 14 bases between. CDR3 region: CASSDRLAPHEQYF. In DNA form, the CDR3 reads TGTGCCAGCAGTGATCGCCTAGCCCCCCACGAGCAGTACTTC.

This clonotype appeared many times. This chain connects TRBV3-1 to TRBJ2-3; D remains unclear. V dropped 1 base and J dropped 3 bases, with 17 bases sitting between them. This CDR3 contains 17 residues. Germline V gene lookup returns CDR1 LGHDT and CDR2 YNNKEL (reference sequence). In DNA, the CDR3 is TGTGCCAGCAGCCAAGTGTTACCGCTGGGCAGTACAGATACGCAGTATTTT. It is translated as CASSQVLPLGSTDTQYF.

V and J are TRBV28 and TRBJ2-1, with TRBD2 matching 8 bases. The CDR3 consists of 14 residues. Germline V gene sequence: CDR1 MDHEN, CDR2 SYDVKM. The J segment lost 10 bases and the V segment lost 7 bases, leaving 12 bases of the junction unmatched. In DNA, the CDR3 is TGTGCCAGCACCGGGGGGGGCGGAAGACTAGAGCAGTTCTTC. It codes for CASTGGGGRLEQFF.

A single count supports this clonotype. A read error may be the cause here, since a much bigger clone is one base away. The genes are TRBV5-5 and TRBJ2-6; D gene ambiguous. Per the germline V gene, CDR1 is SGHKS and CDR2 is YYEKEE (reference sequence). The length of the CDR3 is 17 residues. The CDR3 DNA reads as TGTGACACCCGCAATAGGGTTGGTAATTCTGGGGCCAACGTCCTGACTTTC. It translates to CDTRNRVGNSGANVLTF.

Concerning this clonotype itself: This may stem from a read error, because a much larger clone lies one nucleotide away. The chain recombines TRBV7-9 with TRBJ2-3; possibly TRBD2 for D (6 bases). Germline V gives CDR1 SEHNR, CDR2 FQNEAQ (reference sequence). The CDR3 contains 16 residues. Trimming cost V 1 base and J 4 bases, with 15 bases left between them. In DNA, the CDR3 is TGTGCCAGCAGCTTAGTGGGAAACGGGAGAGCAGATACGCAGTATTTT. Amino acids: CASSLVGNGRADTQYF.

This chain connects TRBV7-9 to TRBJ2-3; 11 bases align to TRBD2. The CDR3 extends over 18 amino acids. Germline values: CDR1 SEHNR, CDR2 FQNEAQ (reference sequence). Trimming cost V 5 bases and J 0 bases; bases outside gene matches: 10. CDR3 loop: CASSVGRLAGTSTDTQYF. As DNA, the CDR3 is TGTGCCAGCAGCGTAGGCAGACTAGCGGGGACTAGCACAGATACGCAGTATTTT.

The chain combines TRBV7-9 with TRBJ2-2; D uncertain. This CDR3 has 12 residues. V was trimmed by 5 bases and J by 6 bases, leaving 7 bases between them. CDR1 is SEHNR, CDR2 FQNEAQ, per germline (reference sequence). DNA of the CDR3: TGTGCCAGCAGCCAGACCTCCGGGGAGCTGTTTTTT. This gives the protein CASSQTSGELFF.

J is TRBJ2-4 and V is TRBV4-1, with TRBD1 as a possible D gene (5 bases). The CDR3 runs 15 residues. V was clipped by 1 base and J by 1 base, with 8 bases between them. Germline CDR1 and CDR2: MGHRA and YSYEKL. The CDR3 bases are TGCGCCAGCAGCCAAGTATCAGGGGCCAAAAACATTCAGTACTTC. This translates into CASSQVSGAKNIQYF.

There are many counts of this clonotype. J is TRBJ2-7 and V is TRBV2; TRBD1 matches at 8 bases. Germline lookup yields CDR1 SNHLY and CDR2 FYNNEI. The CDR3 loop spans 14 amino acids. The V segment lost 4 bases and the J segment 4 bases; nucleotides outside the gene matches: 6. The CDR3 region has the DNA TGTGCCAGCAGTGGGGGCAGGGGGCGGTACGAGCAGTACTTC. Translated, it gives CASSGGRGRYEQYF.

The sample holds one count of this clonotype. Since the CDR3 does not end with the conserved phenylalanine or tryptophan, this likely comes from a read error. The chain carries TRBV20-1 and TRBJ1-6; 7 bases agree with TRBD1. Germline V gene lookup returns CDR1 DFQATT and CDR2 SNEGSKA (reference sequence). Trimming removed 1 base from V and 4 bases from J; junction bases left unmatched: 4. The CDR3 length is 15 residues. The CDR3, as DNA: TGCAGTGCTAGAGCCCGGGACAGATATAATTCACCCCTCCACTCT. It encodes CSARARDRYNSPLHS.

This clonotype was counted between two and nine times. V and J are TRBV9 and TRBJ2-5, with TRBD1 identical over 9 bases. With V trimmed by 2 bases and J by 7 bases, 3 bases remained unmatched. Germline V gene lookup returns CDR1 SGDLS and CDR2 YYNGEE. The CDR3 spans 13 residues. CDR3 loop: CASSVDRGGTQYF. CDR3 DNA sequence: TGTGCCAGCAGCGTCGACAGGGGGGGGACCCAGTACTTC.

Ten or more counts support this clonotype. In DNA, the CDR3 is TGTGCCAGCAGTTACGGGACAGGGGTCCCCAACGAGCAGTACTTC. This encodes CASSYGTGVPNEQYF. The chain recombines TRBV6-5 with TRBJ2-7; TRBD1 aligns across 10 bases. The junction had 6 bases not matched to a gene; V was cut back by 2 bases and J by 5 bases. CDR3 length equals 15 residues. Germline CDR1 reads MNHEY; CDR2 reads SVGAGI.

Ten or more counts support this clonotype. V is TRBV6-1 and J is TRBJ2-1; 8 positions match TRBD1. CDR1 is MNHNS, CDR2 SASEGT, per germline. This CDR3 is built from 14 residues. The V and J ends lost 1 base and 4 bases, in that order; junction bases with no gene match: 0. DNA for the CDR3: TGTGCCAGCAGTGAAGACAGGGGGTACAATGAGCAGTTCTTC. This translates into CASSEDRGYNEQFF.

This clonotype was observed many times. The chain has TRBV29-1 and TRBJ1-6; maybe TRBD1 (5 bases). The CDR3 is 16 residues long. Germline values: CDR1 SQVTM, CDR2 ANQGSEA. Trimming pared 2 bases from V and 2 bases from J, leaving 13 bases between. Here the CDR3 reads CSVERHRWPYNSPLHF. CDR3 nucleotides: TGCAGCGTTGAAAGGCACAGGTGGCCCTATAATTCACCCCTCCACTTT.

V is TRBV6-5 and J is TRBJ2-2, with 9 bases fitting TRBD2. Trimming cost V 2 bases and J 3 bases; bases outside gene matches: 4. The CDR3 runs 16 residues. The germline V gene has CDR1 MNHEY and CDR2 SVGAGI. CDR3 nucleotides: TGTGCCAGCAGTTACCGGACTAGCGAGGACACCGGGGAGCTGTTTTTT. Translation gives CASSYRTSEDTGELFF.

As concerns this clonotype: Given a much more abundant clone one base away, this may be a read error. V usage is TRBV7-2 and J usage is TRBJ2-5; 7 nucleotides align to TRBD2. This CDR3 spans 14 amino acids. CDR1 is SGHTA and CDR2 is FQGNSA in the germline V gene. The DNA of the CDR3 is TGTGCCGGCAGCCCCCCGGGGGGACAAGAGACCCAGTACTTC. This sequence encodes CAGSPPGGQETQYF.

The genes are TRBV7-9 and TRBJ1-2, with TRBD1 as a possible D gene (6 bases). The CDR3 has 15 amino acids. Trimming shortened V by 4 bases and J by 4 bases, and 16 bases separated the two germline ends. In germline, CDR1 is SEHNR, CDR2 FQNEAQ (reference sequence). In DNA form, the CDR3 reads TGTGCCAGCAGCTCGCTCCCGGACAGAAGCTATGGCTACACCTTC. Protein sequence: CASSSLPDRSYGYTF.

This clonotype has at least ten counts. The chain links TRBV9 to TRBJ1-1; 8 positions agree with TRBD1. Germline V gene lookup returns CDR1 SGDLS and CDR2 YYNGEE. The CDR3 extends over 16 amino acids. Trimming cost V 3 bases and J 0 bases; bases outside gene matches: 7. Here the CDR3 reads CASSAGSTGVNTEAFF. The CDR3 DNA sequence: TGTGCCAGCAGCGCCGGATCGACAGGGGTGAACACTGAAGCTTTCTTT.

This clonotype occurred many times. V and J are TRBV2 and TRBJ2-4; D is unclear. The CDR3 sequence is 14 residues long. The germline V gene has CDR1 SNHLY and CDR2 FYNNEI. V lost 2 bases to trimming and J lost 0 bases, with 5 bases between them. The CDR3 DNA follows: TGTGCCAGCAGTGAACGGGTAGCCAAAAACATTCAGTACTTC. This encodes CASSERVAKNIQYF.